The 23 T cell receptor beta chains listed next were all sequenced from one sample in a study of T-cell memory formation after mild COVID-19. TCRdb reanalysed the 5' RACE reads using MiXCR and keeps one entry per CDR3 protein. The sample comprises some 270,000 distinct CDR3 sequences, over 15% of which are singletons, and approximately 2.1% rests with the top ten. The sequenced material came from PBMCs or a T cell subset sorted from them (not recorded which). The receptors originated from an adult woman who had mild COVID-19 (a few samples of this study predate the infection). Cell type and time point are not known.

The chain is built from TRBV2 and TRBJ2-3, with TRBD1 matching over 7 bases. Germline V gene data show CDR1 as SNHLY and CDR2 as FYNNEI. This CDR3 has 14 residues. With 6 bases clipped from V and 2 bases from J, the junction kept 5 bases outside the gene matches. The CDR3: CASSRDRDTDTQYF. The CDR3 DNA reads TGTGCCAGCAGCCGGGACAGAGACACAGATACGCAGTATTTT.

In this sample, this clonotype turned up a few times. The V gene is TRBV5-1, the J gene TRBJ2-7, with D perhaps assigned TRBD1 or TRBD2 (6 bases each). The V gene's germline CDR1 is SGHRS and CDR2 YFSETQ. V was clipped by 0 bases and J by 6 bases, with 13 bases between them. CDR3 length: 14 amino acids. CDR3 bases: TGCGCCAGCAGCTTGGAACGGGGGCACGCCGAGCAGTACTTC. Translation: CASSLERGHAEQYF. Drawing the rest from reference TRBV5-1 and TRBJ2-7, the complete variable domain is KAGVTQTPRYLIKTRGQQVTLSCSPISGHRSVSWYQQTPGQGLQFLFEYFSETQRNKGNFPGRFSGRQFSNSRSEMNVSTLELGDSALYLCASSLERGHAEQYFGPGTRLTVT.

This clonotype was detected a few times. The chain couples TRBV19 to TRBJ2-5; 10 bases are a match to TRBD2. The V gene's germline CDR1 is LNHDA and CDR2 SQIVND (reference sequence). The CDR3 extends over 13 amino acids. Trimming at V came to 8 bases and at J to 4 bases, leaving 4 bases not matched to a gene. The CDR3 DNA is TGTGCCAGTGCCGGGACTAGCGTAGAGACCCAGTACTTC. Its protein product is CASAGTSVETQYF.

CDR3 sequence: CASSFGTGEAFF. In DNA, the CDR3 is TGTGCCAGCAGTTTTGGAACAGGTGAAGCTTTCTTT. The chain links TRBV12-3 or TRBV12-4 to TRBJ1-1; perhaps TRBD1 as D (5 bases). Trimming left V 3 bases short and J 7 bases short, with 9 bases between. The CDR3 totals 12 residues.

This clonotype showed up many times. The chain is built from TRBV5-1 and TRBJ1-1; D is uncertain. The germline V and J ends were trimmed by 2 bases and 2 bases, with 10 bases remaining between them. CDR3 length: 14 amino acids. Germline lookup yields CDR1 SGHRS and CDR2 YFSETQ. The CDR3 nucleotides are TGCGCCAGCAGCTTACAGTCGGGAAACACTGAAGCTTTCTTT. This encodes CASSLQSGNTEAFF.

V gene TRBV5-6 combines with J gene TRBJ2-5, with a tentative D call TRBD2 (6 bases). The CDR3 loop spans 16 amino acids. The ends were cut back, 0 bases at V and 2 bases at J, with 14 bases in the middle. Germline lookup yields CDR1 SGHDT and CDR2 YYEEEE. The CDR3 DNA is TGTGCCAGCAGCTTGGCACTAGCACTCGGTCAAGAGACCCAGTACTTC. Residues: CASSLALALGQETQYF.

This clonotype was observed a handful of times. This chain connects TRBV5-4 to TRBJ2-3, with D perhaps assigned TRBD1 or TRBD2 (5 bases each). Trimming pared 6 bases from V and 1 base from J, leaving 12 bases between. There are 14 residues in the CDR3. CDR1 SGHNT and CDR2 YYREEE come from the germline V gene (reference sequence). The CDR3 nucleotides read TGTGCCAGCACCCTGAGAGGGGGCACAGATACGCAGTATTTT. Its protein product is CASTLRGGTDTQYF. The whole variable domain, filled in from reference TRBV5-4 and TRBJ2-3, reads ETGVTQSPTHLIKTRGQQVTLRCSSQSGHNTVSWYQQALGQGPQFIFQYYREEENGRGNFPPRFSGLQFPNYSSELNVNALELDDSALYLCASTLRGGTDTQYFGPGTRLTVL.

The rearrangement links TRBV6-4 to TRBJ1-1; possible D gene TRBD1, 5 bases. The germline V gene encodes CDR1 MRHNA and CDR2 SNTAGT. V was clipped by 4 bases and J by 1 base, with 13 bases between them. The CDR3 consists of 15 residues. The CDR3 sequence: CASSALPGGNTEAFF. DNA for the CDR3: TGTGCCAGCAGTGCCCTACCTGGGGGGAACACTGAAGCTTTCTTT.

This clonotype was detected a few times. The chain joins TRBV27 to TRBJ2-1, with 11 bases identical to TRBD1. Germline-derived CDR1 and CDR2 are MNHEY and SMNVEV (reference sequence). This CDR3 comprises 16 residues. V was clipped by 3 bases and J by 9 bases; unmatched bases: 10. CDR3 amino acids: CASSFNRDRGVGEQFF. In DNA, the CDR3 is TGTGCCAGCAGTTTTAACCGGGACAGGGGGGTAGGTGAGCAGTTCTTC.

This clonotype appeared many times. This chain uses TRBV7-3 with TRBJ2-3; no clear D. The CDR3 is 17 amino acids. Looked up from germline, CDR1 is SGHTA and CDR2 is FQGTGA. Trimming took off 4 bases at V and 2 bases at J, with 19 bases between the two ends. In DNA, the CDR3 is TGTGCCAGCAGCTCTCGAGGCTCCCCGTCCTACACAGATACGCAGTATTTT. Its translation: CASSSRGSPSYTDTQYF. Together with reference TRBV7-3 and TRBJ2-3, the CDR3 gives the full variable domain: GAGVSQTPSNKVTEKGKYVELRCDPISGHTALYWYRQSLGQGPEFLIYFQGTGAADDSGLPNDRFFAVRPEGSVSTLKIQRTERGDSAVYLCASSSRGSPSYTDTQYFGPGTRLTVL.

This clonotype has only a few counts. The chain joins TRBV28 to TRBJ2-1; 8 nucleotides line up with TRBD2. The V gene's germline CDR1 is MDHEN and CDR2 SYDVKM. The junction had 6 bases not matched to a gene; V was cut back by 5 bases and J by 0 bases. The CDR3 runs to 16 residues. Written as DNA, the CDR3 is TGTGCCAGCAGTCGATTTAGCGGGGCCTCCTACAATGAGCAGTTCTTC. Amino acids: CASSRFSGASYNEQFF.

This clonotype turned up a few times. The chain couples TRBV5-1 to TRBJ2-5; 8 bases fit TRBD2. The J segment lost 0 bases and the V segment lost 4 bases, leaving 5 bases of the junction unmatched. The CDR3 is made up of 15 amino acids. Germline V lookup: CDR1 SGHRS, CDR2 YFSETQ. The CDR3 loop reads CASSVAGPHQETQYF. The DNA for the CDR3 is TGCGCCAGCAGCGTAGCGGGGCCTCACCAAGAGACCCAGTACTTC.

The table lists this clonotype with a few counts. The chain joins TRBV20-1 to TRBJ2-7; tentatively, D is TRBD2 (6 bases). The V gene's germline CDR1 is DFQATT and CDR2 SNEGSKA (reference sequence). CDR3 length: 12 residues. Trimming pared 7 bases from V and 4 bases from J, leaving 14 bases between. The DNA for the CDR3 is TGCAGTGTTACCGATGGGACTTACGAGCAGTACTTC. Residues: CSVTDGTYEQYF.

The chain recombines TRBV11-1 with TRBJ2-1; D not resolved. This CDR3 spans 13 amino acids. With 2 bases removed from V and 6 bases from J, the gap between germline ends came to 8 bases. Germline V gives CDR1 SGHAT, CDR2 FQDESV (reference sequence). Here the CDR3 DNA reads TGTGCCAGCAGCTTAAGCGCCTCCAATGAGCAGTTCTTC. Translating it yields CASSLSASNEQFF.

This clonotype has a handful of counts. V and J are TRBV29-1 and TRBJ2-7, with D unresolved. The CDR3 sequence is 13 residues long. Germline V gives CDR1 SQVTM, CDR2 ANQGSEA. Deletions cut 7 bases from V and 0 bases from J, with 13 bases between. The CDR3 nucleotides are TGCAGCGCCCGCCGGGCGAACTCCTACGAGCAGTACTTC. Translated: CSARRANSYEQYF.

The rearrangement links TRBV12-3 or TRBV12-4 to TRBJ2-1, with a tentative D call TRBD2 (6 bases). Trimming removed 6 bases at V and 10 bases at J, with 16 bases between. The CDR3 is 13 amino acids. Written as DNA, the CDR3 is TGTGCCAGCAGACCCTCCGCTAGCGCCGAGCAGTTCTTC. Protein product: CASRPSASAEQFF.

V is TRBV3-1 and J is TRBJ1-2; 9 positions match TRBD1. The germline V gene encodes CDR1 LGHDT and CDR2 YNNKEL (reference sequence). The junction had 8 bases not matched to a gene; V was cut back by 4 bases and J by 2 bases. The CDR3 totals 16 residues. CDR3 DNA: TGTGCCAGCAGCCCCCGGCTGGGGACAGGGAACTATGGCTACACCTTC. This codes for CASSPRLGTGNYGYTF.

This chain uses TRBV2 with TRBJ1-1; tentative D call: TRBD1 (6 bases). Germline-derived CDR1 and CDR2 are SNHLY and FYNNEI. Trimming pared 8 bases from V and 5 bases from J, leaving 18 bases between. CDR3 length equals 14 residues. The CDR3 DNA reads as TGTGCCAGCGGGGAGGGTTTAGGGGGAACTGAAGCTTTCTTT. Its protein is CASGEGLGGTEAFF.

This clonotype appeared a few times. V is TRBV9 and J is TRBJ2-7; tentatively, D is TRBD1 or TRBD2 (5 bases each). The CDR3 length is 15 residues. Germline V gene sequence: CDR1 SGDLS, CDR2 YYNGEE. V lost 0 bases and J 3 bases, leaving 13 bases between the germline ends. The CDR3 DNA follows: TGTGCCAGCAGCGTAGATGAGGGACGAAGCTACGAGCAGTACTTC. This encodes CASSVDEGRSYEQYF.

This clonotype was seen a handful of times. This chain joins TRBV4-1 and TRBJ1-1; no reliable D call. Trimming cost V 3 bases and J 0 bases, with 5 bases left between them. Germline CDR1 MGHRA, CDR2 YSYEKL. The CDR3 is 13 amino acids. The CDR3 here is CASSHYMNTEAFF. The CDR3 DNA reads TGCGCCAGCAGCCATTACATGAACACTGAAGCTTTCTTT.

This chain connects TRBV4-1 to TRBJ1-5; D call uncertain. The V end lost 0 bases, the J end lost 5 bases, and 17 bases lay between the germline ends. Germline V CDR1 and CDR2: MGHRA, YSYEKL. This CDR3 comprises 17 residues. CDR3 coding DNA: TGCGCCAGCAGCCAAGATAAATGGGGTCTCCCCCATCAGCCCCAGCATTTT. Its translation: CASSQDKWGLPHQPQHF.

The CDR3 protein is CAYDRGSYEQYF. The CDR3, as DNA: TGTGCCTATGACAGGGGCTCCTACGAGCAGTACTTC. The chain joins TRBV30 to TRBJ2-7; 8 bases are a match to TRBD1. The CDR3 is made up of 12 amino acids. V was clipped by 7 bases and J by 0 bases; unmatched bases: 2. Germline V lookup: CDR1 GTSNPN, CDR2 SVGIG (reference sequence).

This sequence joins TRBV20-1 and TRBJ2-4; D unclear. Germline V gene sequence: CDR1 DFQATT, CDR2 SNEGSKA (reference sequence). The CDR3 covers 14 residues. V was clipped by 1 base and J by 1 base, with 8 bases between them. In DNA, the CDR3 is TGCAGTGCTAGAGTGGGATGGGCCAAAAACATTCAGTACTTC. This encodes CSARVGWAKNIQYF.